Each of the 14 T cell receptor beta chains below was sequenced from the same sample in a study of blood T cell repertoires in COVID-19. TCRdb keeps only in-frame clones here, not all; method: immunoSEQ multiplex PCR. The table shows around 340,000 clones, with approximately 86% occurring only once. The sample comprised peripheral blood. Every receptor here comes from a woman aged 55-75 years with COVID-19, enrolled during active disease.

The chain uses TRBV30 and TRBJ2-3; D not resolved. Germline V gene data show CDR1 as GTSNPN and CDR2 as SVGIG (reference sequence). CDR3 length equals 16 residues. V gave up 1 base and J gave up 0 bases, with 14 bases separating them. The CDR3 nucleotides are TGTGCCTGGAGTGGAAGTTCTCTGGCTAGCACAGATACGCAGTATTTT. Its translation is CAWSGSSLASTDTQYF.

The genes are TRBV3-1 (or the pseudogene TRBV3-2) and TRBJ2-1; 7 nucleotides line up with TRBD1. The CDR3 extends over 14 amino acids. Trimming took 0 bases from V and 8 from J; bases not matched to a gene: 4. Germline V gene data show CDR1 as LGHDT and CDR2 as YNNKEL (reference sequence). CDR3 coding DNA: TGTGCCAGCAGCCAAGAGACAGGGACGGATGAGCAGTTCTTC. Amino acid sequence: CASSQETGTDEQFF.

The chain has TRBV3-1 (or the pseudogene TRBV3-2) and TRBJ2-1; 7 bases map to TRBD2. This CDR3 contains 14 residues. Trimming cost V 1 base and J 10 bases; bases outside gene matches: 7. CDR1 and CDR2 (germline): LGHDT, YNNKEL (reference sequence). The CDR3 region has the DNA TGTGCCAGCAGCCAAGGCCGGCAGGGAGGGGAGCAGTTCTTC. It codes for CASSQGRQGGEQFF.

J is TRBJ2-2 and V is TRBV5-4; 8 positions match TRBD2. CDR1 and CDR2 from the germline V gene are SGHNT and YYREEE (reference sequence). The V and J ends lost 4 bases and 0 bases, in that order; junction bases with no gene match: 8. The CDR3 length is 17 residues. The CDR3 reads CASSKTLAGSNTGELFF. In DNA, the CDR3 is TGTGCCAGCAGCAAGACCTTAGCGGGGTCGAACACCGGGGAGCTGTTTTTT.

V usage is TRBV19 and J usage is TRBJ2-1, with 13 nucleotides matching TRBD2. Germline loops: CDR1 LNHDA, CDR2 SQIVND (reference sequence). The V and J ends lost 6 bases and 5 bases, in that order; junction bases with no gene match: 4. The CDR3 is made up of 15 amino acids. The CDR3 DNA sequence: TGTGCCAGTAGACTAGCGGGGGGGAATCACAATGAGCAGTTCTTC. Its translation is CASRLAGGNHNEQFF.

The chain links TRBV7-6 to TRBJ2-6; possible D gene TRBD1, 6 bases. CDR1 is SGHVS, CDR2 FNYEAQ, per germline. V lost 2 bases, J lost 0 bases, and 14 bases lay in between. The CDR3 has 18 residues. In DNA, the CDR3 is TGTGCCAGCAGCTTACTCTCTTTGGACAGCTCTGGGGCCAACGTCCTGACTTTC. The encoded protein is CASSLLSLDSSGANVLTF.

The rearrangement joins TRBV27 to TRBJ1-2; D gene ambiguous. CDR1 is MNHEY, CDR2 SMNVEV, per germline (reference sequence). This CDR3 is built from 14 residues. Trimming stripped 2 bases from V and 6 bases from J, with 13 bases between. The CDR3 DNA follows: TGTGCCAGCAGTTTAGGAGGAGGGTTGCATGGCTACACCTTC. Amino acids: CASSLGGGLHGYTF.

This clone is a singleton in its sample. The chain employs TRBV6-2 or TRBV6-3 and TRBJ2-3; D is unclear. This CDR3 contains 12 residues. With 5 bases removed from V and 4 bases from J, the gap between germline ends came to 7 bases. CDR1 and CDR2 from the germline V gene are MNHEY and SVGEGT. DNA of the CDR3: TGTGCCAGCAGTCCCTTTTCAGATACGCAGTATTTT. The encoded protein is CASSPFSDTQYF.

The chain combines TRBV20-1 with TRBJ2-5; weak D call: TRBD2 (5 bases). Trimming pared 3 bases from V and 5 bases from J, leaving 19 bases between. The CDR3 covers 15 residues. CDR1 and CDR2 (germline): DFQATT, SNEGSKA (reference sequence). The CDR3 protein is CSASAGVAYGETQYF. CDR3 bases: TGCAGTGCTAGTGCCGGGGTTGCATACGGGGAGACCCAGTACTTC.

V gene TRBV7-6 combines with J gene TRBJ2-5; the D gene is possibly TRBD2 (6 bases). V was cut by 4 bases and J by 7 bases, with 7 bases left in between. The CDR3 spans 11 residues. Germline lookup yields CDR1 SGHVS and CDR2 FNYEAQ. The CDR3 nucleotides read TGTGCCAGCAGCTACGGGGGGACCCAGTACTTC. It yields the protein CASSYGGTQYF.

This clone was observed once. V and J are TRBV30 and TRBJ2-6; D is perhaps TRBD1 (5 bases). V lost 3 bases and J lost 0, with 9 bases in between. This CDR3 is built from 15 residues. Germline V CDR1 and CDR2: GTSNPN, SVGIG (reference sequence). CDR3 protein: CAWSGRVSGANVLTF. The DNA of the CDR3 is TGTGCCTGGAGCGGCAGGGTCTCTGGGGCCAACGTCCTGACTTTC.

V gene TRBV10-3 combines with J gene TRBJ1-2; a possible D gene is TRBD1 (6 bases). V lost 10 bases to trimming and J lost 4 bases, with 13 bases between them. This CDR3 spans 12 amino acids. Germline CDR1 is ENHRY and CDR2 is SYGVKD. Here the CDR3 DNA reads TGTGCCACTGGACAGCCCCTCTATGGCTACACCTTC. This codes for CATGQPLYGYTF.

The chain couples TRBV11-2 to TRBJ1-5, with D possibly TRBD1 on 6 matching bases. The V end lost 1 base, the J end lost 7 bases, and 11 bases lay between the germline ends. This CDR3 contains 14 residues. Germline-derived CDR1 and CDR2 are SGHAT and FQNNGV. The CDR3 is CASSLGRGAQPQHF. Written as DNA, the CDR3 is TGTGCCAGCAGCTTAGGGCGGGGGGCCCAGCCCCAGCATTTT.

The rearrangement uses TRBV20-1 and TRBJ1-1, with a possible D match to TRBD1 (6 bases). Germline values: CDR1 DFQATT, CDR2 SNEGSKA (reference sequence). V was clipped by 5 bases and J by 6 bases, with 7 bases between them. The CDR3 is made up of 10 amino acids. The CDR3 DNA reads TGCAGTGCTGAGGGGGCTGAAGCTTTCTTT. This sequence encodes CSAEGAEAFF.